The 20 T cell receptor beta chains below come from one sample, sequenced in a study of T cell responses to AZD1222 COVID-19 vaccine. Assay: immunoSEQ multiplex PCR; the TCRdb copy retains only in-frame clones and omits some. The profile shows about 120,000 clones, approximately 90% of them singletons. Sequences were derived from peripheral blood, sampled on day 0 of AZD1222 vaccination. Every receptor here comes from an adult in good health.

The chain carries TRBV7-9 and TRBJ2-1; 8 bases agree with TRBD2. Looked up from germline, CDR1 is SEHNR and CDR2 is FQNEAQ (reference sequence). This CDR3 has 19 residues. Trimming cost V 5 bases and J 9 bases; bases outside gene matches: 24. As DNA, the CDR3 is TGTGCCAGCAGCCCCCTTAGCGGCGGGGGGCGGGGGGATGTCGGTGAGCAGTTCTTC. This sequence encodes CASSPLSGGGRGDVGEQFF.

The gene calls are TRBV6-6 and TRBJ2-7; 9 nucleotides align to TRBD2. The CDR3 is 15 residues long. The V segment lost 4 bases and the J segment 7 bases; nucleotides outside the gene matches: 11. Germline V CDR1 and CDR2: MNHNY, SVGAGI (reference sequence). The CDR3 loop reads CASSSLGGTSLEQYF. CDR3 in DNA: TGTGCCAGCAGTTCATTAGGCGGGACTAGCTTAGAGCAGTACTTC.

The chain employs TRBV9 and TRBJ1-5, with D perhaps TRBD1 (6 bases). With 2 bases removed from V and 9 bases from J, the gap between germline ends came to 12 bases. The CDR3 has 13 residues. In germline, CDR1 is SGDLS, CDR2 YYNGEE. This CDR3 is CASSVYGGTPQHF. The CDR3 DNA sequence: TGTGCCAGCAGCGTGTATGGGGGCACGCCCCAGCATTTT.

The chain employs TRBV7-9 and TRBJ1-2; TRBD1 aligns across 7 bases. The trim removed 1 base at V and 0 bases at J, leaving 14 bases unmatched. CDR1 is SEHNR, CDR2 FQNEAQ, per germline (reference sequence). This CDR3 is built from 19 residues. The CDR3: CASSLGQGLISLTNYGYTF. The DNA for the CDR3 is TGTGCCAGCAGCTTAGGACAGGGTTTAATCAGCCTTACTAACTATGGCTACACCTTC.

V gene TRBV6-5 combines with J gene TRBJ2-5; no reliable D call. This CDR3 has 13 residues. Between the trimmed V and J ends, which lost 2 bases and 5 bases, there was a span of 9 bases. Germline V gene data show CDR1 as MNHEY and CDR2 as SVGAGI. The CDR3 loop reads CASSYTVRETQYF. For the CDR3, the DNA is TGTGCCAGCAGTTACACGGTCAGGGAGACCCAGTACTTC.

The rearrangement joins TRBV11-1 to TRBJ2-1, with 9 bases lining up with TRBD1. V was pared by 2 bases and J by 9 bases, with 8 bases of the junction left unmatched. The CDR3 runs 15 residues. Germline V gene sequence: CDR1 SGHAT, CDR2 FQDESV (reference sequence). CDR3 loop: CASSLLGQGSSEQFF. CDR3 DNA sequence: TGTGCCAGCAGCTTACTGGGACAGGGATCCAGTGAGCAGTTCTTC.

As DNA, the CDR3 is TGCGCCAGCAGTAAAGACAGGGGAAGGACCGGGGAGCTGTTTTTT. Translation: CASSKDRGRTGELFF. This chain links TRBV10-1 with TRBJ2-2; TRBD1 aligns across 8 bases. Germline trimming cut 5 bases from V and 5 bases from J; bases unmatched to any gene: 7. Germline V gene sequence: CDR1 WNHNN, CDR2 SYGVQD (reference sequence). This CDR3 comprises 15 residues.

The chain combines TRBV30 with TRBJ1-4; a possible D gene is TRBD1 (6 bases). Trimming took off 2 bases at V and 8 bases at J, with 18 bases between the two ends. Germline V lookup: CDR1 GTSNPN, CDR2 SVGIG (reference sequence). CDR3 length: 15 residues. CDR3 in DNA: TGTGCCTGGAGTCGCACCGGACAGTCTAGCGAAAAACTGTTTTTT. Residues: CAWSRTGQSSEKLFF.

The chain joins TRBV23-1 to TRBJ1-5, with TRBD1 as a possible D gene (6 bases). TRBV23-1 is identified as an open reading frame with a role that is uncertain. The CDR3 runs 16 residues. Trimming removed 4 bases from V and 2 bases from J, with 15 bases in between. CDR3: CASSPNRGAGNQPQHF. As DNA, the CDR3 is TGCGCCAGCAGTCCTAATCGGGGGGCGGGCAATCAGCCCCAGCATTTT.

The chain uses TRBV19 and TRBJ1-5; 10 nucleotides agree with TRBD1. This CDR3 contains 15 residues. CDR1 is LNHDA and CDR2 is SQIVND in the germline V gene (reference sequence). The V gene end was trimmed by 4 bases and the J gene end by 7 bases; junction bases not matched to a gene: 7. CDR3 loop: CASSNPGTGEQPQHF. The CDR3 nucleotides are TGTGCCAGTAGTAACCCAGGGACAGGGGAACAGCCCCAGCATTTT.

The chain carries TRBV6-5 and TRBJ2-7, with 9 bases identical to TRBD1. Germline V gives CDR1 MNHEY, CDR2 SVGAGI. The J segment lost 4 bases and the V segment lost 2 bases, leaving 3 bases of the junction unmatched. The CDR3 consists of 14 residues. CDR3 in amino acids: CASSYRGTGYEQYF. The CDR3 DNA sequence: TGTGCCAGCAGTTACCGTGGGACAGGGTACGAGCAGTACTTC.

The V call is TRBV27, the J call TRBJ1-5; D is perhaps TRBD1 (5 bases). Trimming pared 6 bases from V and 9 bases from J, leaving 15 bases between. Germline V gene lookup returns CDR1 MNHEY and CDR2 SMNVEV (reference sequence). There are 13 residues in the CDR3. CDR3 sequence: CASSSDSSAPQHF. For the CDR3, the DNA is TGTGCCAGCAGCTCTGACAGTTCTGCGCCCCAGCATTTT.

The rearrangement links TRBV6-5 to TRBJ1-1; TRBD1 agrees at 8 bases. Germline loops: CDR1 MNHEY, CDR2 SVGAGI. Losses at the gene ends were 6 bases for V and 3 bases for J; bases not matched to a gene: 9. The CDR3 totals 15 residues. CDR3: CASRRTGIEDTEAFF. The CDR3 nucleotides are TGTGCCAGCAGAAGGACAGGGATAGAGGACACTGAAGCTTTCTTT.

The rearrangement joins TRBV19 to TRBJ1-1, with D possibly being TRBD1 (5 bases). The germline V and J ends were trimmed by 6 bases and 5 bases, with 16 bases remaining between them. In germline, CDR1 is LNHDA, CDR2 SQIVND (reference sequence). This CDR3 spans 14 amino acids. CDR3 sequence reads: CASRPGPLRTEAFF. DNA of the CDR3: TGTGCCAGTAGGCCGGGACCCCTGAGAACTGAAGCTTTCTTT.

This chain connects TRBV18 to TRBJ1-5, with 8 bases fitting TRBD1. Germline trimming cut 5 bases from V and 4 bases from J; bases unmatched to any gene: 7. The CDR3 extends over 15 amino acids. Germline CDR1 reads KGHSH; CDR2 reads LQKENI. The CDR3 here is CASSIDRGRNQPQHF. CDR3 DNA sequence: TGTGCCAGCTCAATTGACAGGGGTAGGAATCAGCCCCAGCATTTT.

The gene calls are TRBV10-1 and TRBJ1-5, with a tentative D call TRBD1 (5 bases). The CDR3 spans 15 residues. Germline loops: CDR1 WNHNN, CDR2 SYGVQD (reference sequence). Trimming removed 3 bases at V and 4 bases at J, with 13 bases between. CDR3 coding DNA: TGCGCCAGCAGTGACGGGTCTGGGGGAAATCAGCCCCAGCATTTT. This gives the protein CASSDGSGGNQPQHF.

DNA of the CDR3: TGTGCGGGGGGGGGACGGGCGGGGGAAAGTCAGCCCCAGCATTTT. This translates into CAGGGRAGESQPQHF. The rearrangement uses TRBV30 and TRBJ1-5, with D perhaps matching TRBD1 (5 bases). The CDR3 runs 15 residues. CDR1 and CDR2 from the germline V gene are GTSNPN and SVGIG (reference sequence).

The V gene is TRBV7-2, the J gene TRBJ2-1; the match to TRBD2 covers 7 bases. The CDR3 has 14 residues. The V and J ends lost 1 base and 8 bases, in that order; junction bases with no gene match: 5. Germline V lookup: CDR1 SGHTA, CDR2 FQGNSA. The CDR3 DNA follows: TGTGCCAGCAGCTTAGTAGCGGGTACCTATGAGCAGTTCTTC. It yields the protein CASSLVAGTYEQFF.

The chain carries TRBV12-3 or TRBV12-4 and TRBJ1-1, with D maybe TRBD1 (6 bases). CDR3 length: 13 residues. Trimming stripped 2 bases from V and 4 bases from J, with 8 bases between. The CDR3 nucleotides read TGTGCCAGCAGTTTATCAGGGGTCACTGAAGCTTTCTTT. Translation gives CASSLSGVTEAFF.

The V gene is TRBV19, the J gene TRBJ1-2, with D unclear. The ends were cut back, 3 bases at V and 4 bases at J, with 9 bases in the middle. Per the germline V gene, CDR1 is LNHDA and CDR2 is SQIVND (reference sequence). The CDR3 covers 13 residues. Written as DNA, the CDR3 is TGTGCCAGTAGTATTACGAGAACCTATGGCTACACCTTC. Translation: CASSITRTYGYTF.